This T cell receptor (beta chain) was identified during a study of CD8 T cells in Susac syndrome. Regarding this clonotype: Its ends do not fully match the called genes, so a read error is possible.

Germline CDR1 reads SEHNR; CDR2 reads FQNEAQ (reference sequence). The CDR3 is made up of 13 amino acids. RNA, at about 0.45 to 1 ug, was reverse transcribed with random hexamers. Amplification of TCR beta CDR3 across 54 Vbeta and 13 Jbeta was performed with immunoSEQ multiplex PCR. TCRdb itself ran the immunoSEQ multiplex PCR reads through MiXCR, one entry per CDR3 protein. The top ten clones hold about 0.1% of a sample with almost 450,000 distinct CDR3 sequences, around 85% of them seen once. The multiple sclerosis controls were treatment-naive patients, and their relapsing-remitting disease was stable or active.

Material: CD8+ T cells from PBMCs. The chain is built from TRBV7-9 and TRBJ2-7; tentative D call: TRBD1 (6 bases). This sequence originates from a human donor with multiple sclerosis. CDR3 nucleotides: TGTGCCAACAGCTCACCGGGACATTACGAGCAGTACTTC. Its translation is CANSSPGHYEQYF.